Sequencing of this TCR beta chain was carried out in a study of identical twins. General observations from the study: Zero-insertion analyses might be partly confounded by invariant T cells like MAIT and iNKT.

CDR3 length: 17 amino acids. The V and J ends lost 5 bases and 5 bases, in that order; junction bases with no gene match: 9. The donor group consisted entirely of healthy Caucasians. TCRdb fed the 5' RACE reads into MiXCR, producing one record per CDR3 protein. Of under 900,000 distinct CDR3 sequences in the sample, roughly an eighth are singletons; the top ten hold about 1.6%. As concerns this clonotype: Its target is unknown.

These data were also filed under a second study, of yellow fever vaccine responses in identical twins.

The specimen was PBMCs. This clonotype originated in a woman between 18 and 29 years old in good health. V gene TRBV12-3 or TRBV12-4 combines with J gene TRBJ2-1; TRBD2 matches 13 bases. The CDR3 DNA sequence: TGTGCCAGCAGTCGAAGGACTAGCGGGAGTTCGCACAATGAGCAGTTCTTC. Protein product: CASSRRTSGSSHNEQFF.